This paragraph reports one T cell receptor (beta chain). Its target is not known. TCRdb's copy holds only in-frame clones and misses some; the assay was immunoSEQ multiplex PCR. The sample records 17,000 or so clones, around 89% being singletons. Trimming took 2 bases from V and 9 from J; bases not matched to a gene: 5. Germline-derived CDR1 and CDR2 are MNHEY and SMNVEV (reference sequence). The CDR3 covers 15 residues. This sample was included in a study of T cells in localized non-small cell lung cancer. Broader study findings: Paired adjacent lung recovered a median approximately 57 of the top 100 tumor clones. Because researchers sequenced only one region of the tumor, heterogeneity is still possible. Those with higher blood T cell density had longer overall survival. Among the tissues sampled, uninvolved adjacent lung had the highest T cell clonality, above tumor.

This specimen was peripheral blood, taken before any cancer treatment. V is TRBV27 and J is TRBJ2-2, with TRBD2 identical over 11 bases. This clonotype originated in a male donor at least 60 years old with stage II squamous cell lung carcinoma. CDR3 region: CASSLTSGSARELFF. The CDR3 nucleotides read TGTGCCAGCAGTTTAACTAGCGGGAGCGCCCGGGAGCTGTTTTTT.